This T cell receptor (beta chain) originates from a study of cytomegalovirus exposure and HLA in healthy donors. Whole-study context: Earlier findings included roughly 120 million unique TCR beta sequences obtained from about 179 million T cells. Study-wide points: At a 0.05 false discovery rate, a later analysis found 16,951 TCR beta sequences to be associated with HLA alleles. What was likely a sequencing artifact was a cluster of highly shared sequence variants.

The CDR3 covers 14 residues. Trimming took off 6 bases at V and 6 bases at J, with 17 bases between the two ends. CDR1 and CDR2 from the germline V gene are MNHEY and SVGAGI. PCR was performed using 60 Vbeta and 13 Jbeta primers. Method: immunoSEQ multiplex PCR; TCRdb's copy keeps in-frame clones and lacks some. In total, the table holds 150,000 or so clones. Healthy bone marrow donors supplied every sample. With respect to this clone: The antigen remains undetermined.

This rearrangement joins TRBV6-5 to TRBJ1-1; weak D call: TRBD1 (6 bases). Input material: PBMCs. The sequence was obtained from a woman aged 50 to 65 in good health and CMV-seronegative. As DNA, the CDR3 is TGTGCCAGCAGCCCAGCCTCAGGGGACCCTGAAGCTTTCTTT. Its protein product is CASSPASGDPEAFF.